A single T cell receptor beta chain is shown here with its context. Its antigen has not been determined. The input lacks base qualities; no much larger clone sits a single base away. The TCR beta CDR3 regions were amplified from RNA transcripts. The first round of RT-PCR for the TCR CDR3 was performed with the HTBI primer set and the Qiagen OneStep RT-PCR kit. The libraries were constructed in a second round of multiplex PCR and then size-selected and purified. The libraries were sequenced on an Illumina HiSeq2000 using paired-end 100 bp reads. The paper's data handling went like this. SOAPnuke was used to process the raw data, removing reads that contained adapters or uncalled bases, had a mean Phred below 15, or lacked an exact match to the constant primer or identifier. COPE v1.2.5 was used to merge high-quality paired reads, and clonotypes were defined as unique nucleotide sequences. MiTCR v1.1 was used to align the clonotypes against IMGT TRBV, TRBD and TRBJ reference segments. Only V-J combinations with frequency above 0.0001, covering about 99% of repertoires, were analysed. A TCS score was defined as the ratio between F50 (clonal expansion) and ExV (chaos), using BLOSUM62-based TCRdist between CDR3 peptides within each V-J. Welch's t-statistics and random forest reduced just over 500 V-J features to some 14, which were used in a naive Bayes classifier (R e1071). The public reads were quality trimmed at Q25 with fastp and then assembled into clones with MiXCR by TCRdb, keeping productive beta chains. Each record represents a unique CDR3 protein, reported with the most common genes and DNA among its rows. What appears here as the V and J calls and clone size reflects TCRdb's work, not the paper's. The sample table shows a few hundred thousand distinct CDR3 sequences, and roughly 23% are seen once. Around 54% of the sample goes to the ten largest clones.

This specimen belongs to a study of T cells in Graves' hyperthyroidism and ophthalmopathy (dated by TCRdb to about 2019). For the study in its entirety: Peripheral blood samples were taken at initial diagnosis, before any treatment was given. The 90 to 100 discovery patients were randomly divided into training and test sets at a 7:3 ratio. In addition, the study compared T-cell repertoires in thyroid tissue and in blood from six Graves' hyperthyroidism patients. The paper describes TCR Vbeta CDR3 sequencing of some 130 peripheral blood samples, made up of 43 ophthalmopathy patients, some 76 hyperthyroidism patients and 17 progressor patients. After blood sampling, hyperthyroidism patients were treated with methimazole at a starting dose of 30 mg daily, and ophthalmopathy patients were treated with high-dose intravenous methylprednisolone. Prospective prediction of ophthalmopathy was tested in an independent validation cohort consisting of 18 to 20 hyperthyroidism patients and approximately 16 patients who later progressed to ophthalmopathy. To identify TCR V-J signatures that set the groups apart, the researchers used a discovery cohort of about a hundred patients, made up of some 41 with Graves' ophthalmopathy and some 58 with stable Graves' hyperthyroidism.

The paper's findings and limits, for the study overall: No statistical method was used to fix the sample size in advance, and group allocation was not hidden from the investigators. A 13 V-J signature model separated ophthalmopathy from stable hyperthyroidism, with approximately 87% sensitivity and about 81% specificity in cross-validation and 80%/75% in testing. Most expanded thyroid clonotypes (frequency above 0.001) were also detected in blood, suggesting blood repertoires may reflect thyroid immune responses. In validation, the model predicted progression to ophthalmopathy with 60% to 71% sensitivity and approximately 78% specificity, a median of 6.5 months before onset.

V was cut back by 7 bases and J by 1 base, leaving a gap of 13 bases between them. From the cysteine up to the phenylalanine, the CDR3 has a length of 15 residues. The entry retains the CDR3 DNA only, 45 bases that are in frame from base 1. Ophthalmopathy patients had moderately to severely active disease, Clinical Activity Score of at least 3, NOSPECS grade of at least 4, and duration under 3 months. Patients with uncontrolled infections, other autoimmune diseases, pregnancy or lactation were excluded. Diagnoses were based on clinical symptoms, serum thyroxine and TRAb, thyroid ultrasound and orbital computed tomography. PBMCs were separated from roughly 10 ml of fresh peripheral blood using Ficoll-Paque density gradient centrifugation. Total RNA was extracted using Trizol reagent, and RNA quality was assessed on an Agilent 2100 Bioanalyzer.

This receptor was obtained from a woman aged 70-85 years with Graves' ophthalmopathy. The sequenced sample consisted of blood. Recombination connected TRBV12-3 or TRBV12-4 to TRBJ2-2; the D gene is not confidently resolved. The CDR3 protein sequence reads: CASTELGMNTGELFF. The DNA sequence follows: TGTGCCAGCACCGAGCTCGGAATGAACACCGGGGAGCTGTTTTTT.